What follows describes a single T cell receptor (beta chain). Its specificity is unknown. One end of the junction does not line up with germline, which may come from a read error. CDR1 is MDHEN, CDR2 SYDVKM, per germline. The CDR3 has 14 amino acids. The data are from a study of OX40 agonist ivuxolimab in advanced cancers. Across the study: Ivuxolimab doses were 0.01, 0.1, 0.3, 1.5, 3 or 10 mg/kg every 2 weeks. Broader study findings: Relative to CD4+ cells, CD8+ T cells on average had more expanded clones.

Repertoires were generated with immunoSEQ multiplex PCR, while TCRdb's copy carries only in-frame clones and drops some. The sample lists some 19,000 clones, roughly 84% occurring once. The receptor comes from an adult with an advanced solid tumor such as melanoma, head and neck, liver or kidney cancer. The starting material was CD4+ or CD8+ T cells sorted from blood, obtained in a trial of the OX40 agonist ivuxolimab. The gene calls are TRBV28 and TRBJ2-7; D remains unclear. CDR3 loop: CASSLGLNSNEQYF. The CDR3 bases are TGTGCCAGCAGTTTGGGCCTTAACTCCAACGAGCAGTACTTC.